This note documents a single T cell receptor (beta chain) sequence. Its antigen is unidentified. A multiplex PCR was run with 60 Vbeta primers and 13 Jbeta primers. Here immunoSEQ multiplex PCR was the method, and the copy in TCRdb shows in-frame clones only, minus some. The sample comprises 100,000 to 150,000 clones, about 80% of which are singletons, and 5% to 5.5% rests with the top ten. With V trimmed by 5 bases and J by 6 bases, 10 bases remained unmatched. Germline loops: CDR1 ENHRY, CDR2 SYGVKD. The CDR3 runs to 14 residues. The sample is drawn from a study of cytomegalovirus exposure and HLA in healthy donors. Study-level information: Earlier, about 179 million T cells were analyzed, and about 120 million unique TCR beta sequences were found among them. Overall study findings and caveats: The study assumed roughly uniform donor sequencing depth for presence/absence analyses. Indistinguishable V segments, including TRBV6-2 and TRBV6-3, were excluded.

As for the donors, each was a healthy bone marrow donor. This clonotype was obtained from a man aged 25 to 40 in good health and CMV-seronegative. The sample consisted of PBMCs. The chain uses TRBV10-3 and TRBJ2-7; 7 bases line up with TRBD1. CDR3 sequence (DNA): TGTGCCATCAGTCCTACAGGGGTTCAGGTCGAGCAGTACTTC. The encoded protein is CAISPTGVQVEQYF.